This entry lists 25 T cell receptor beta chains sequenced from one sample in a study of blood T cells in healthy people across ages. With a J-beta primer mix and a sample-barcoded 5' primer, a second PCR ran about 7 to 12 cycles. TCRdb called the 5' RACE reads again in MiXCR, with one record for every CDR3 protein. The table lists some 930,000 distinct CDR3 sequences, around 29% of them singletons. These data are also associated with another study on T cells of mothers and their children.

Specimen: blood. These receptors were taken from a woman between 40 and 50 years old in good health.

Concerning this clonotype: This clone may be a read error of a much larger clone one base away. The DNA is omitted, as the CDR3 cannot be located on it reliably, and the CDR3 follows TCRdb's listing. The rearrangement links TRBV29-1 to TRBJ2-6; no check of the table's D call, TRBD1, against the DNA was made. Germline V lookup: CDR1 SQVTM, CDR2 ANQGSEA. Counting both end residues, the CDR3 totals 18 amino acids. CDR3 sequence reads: CSVGKGTGGASGANVRTF.

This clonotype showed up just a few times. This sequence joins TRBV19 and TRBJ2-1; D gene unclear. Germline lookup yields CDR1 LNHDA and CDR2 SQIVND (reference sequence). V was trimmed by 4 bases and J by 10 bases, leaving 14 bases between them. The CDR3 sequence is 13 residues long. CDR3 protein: CASSTNGLGEQFF. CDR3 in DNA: TGTGCCAGTAGTACTAACGGTCTGGGCGAGCAGTTCTTC.

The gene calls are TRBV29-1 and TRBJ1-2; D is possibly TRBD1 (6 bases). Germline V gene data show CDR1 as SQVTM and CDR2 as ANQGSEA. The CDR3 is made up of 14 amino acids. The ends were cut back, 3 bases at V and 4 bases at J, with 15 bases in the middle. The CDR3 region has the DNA TGCAGCGTTGACAGGGGCTCTTTTTTCTATGGCTACACCTTC. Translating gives CSVDRGSFFYGYTF.

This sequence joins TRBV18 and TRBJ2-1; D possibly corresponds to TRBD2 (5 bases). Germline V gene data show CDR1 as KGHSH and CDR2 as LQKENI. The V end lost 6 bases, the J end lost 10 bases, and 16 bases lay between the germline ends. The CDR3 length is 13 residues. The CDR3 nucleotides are TGTGCCAGCTCCCTCGGGCTTTCGGGGGAGCAGTTCTTC. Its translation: CASSLGLSGEQFF.

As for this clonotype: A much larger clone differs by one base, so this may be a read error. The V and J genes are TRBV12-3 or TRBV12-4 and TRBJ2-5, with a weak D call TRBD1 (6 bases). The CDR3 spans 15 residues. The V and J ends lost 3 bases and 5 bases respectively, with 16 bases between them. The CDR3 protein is CASSLQAGVGETQYF. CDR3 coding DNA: TGTGCCAGCAGTTTGCAGGCAGGGGTAGGGGAGACCCAGTACTTC.

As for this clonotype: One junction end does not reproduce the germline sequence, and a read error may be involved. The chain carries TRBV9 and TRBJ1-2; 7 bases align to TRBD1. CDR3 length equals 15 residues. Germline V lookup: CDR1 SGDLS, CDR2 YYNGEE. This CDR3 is CVSSVEGDSRYGYTF. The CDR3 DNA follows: TGTGTCAGCAGCGTAGAGGGGGACAGTCGCTATGGCTACACCTTC.

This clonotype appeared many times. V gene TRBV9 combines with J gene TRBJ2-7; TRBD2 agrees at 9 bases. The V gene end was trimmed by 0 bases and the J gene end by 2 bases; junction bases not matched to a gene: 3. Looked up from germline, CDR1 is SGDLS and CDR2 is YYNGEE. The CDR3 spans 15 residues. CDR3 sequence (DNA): TGTGCCAGCAGCGTAGACGCGGGGGGGACCTACGAGCAGTACTTC. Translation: CASSVDAGGTYEQYF.

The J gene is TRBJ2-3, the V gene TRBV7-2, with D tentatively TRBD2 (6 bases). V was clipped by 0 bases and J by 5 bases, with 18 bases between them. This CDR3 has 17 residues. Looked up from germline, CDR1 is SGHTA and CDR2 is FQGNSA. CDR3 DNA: TGTGCCAGCAGCTTAGCGGGCCTAGCGCGTGGAGTAGATACGCAGTATTTT. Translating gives CASSLAGLARGVDTQYF.

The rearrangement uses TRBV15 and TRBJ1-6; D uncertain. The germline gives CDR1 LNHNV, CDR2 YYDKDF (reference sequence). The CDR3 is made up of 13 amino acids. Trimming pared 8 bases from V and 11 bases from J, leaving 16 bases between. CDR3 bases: TGTGCCACCTCCCGGGAGGGCCTTCCACCCCTCCACTTT. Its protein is CATSREGLPPLHF.

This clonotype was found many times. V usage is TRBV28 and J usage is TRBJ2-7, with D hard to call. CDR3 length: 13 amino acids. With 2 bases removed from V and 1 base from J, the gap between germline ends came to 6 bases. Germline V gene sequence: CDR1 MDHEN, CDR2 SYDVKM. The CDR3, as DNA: TGTGCCAGCAGTTTAAACCCATCCTACGAGCAGTACTTC. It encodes CASSLNPSYEQYF.

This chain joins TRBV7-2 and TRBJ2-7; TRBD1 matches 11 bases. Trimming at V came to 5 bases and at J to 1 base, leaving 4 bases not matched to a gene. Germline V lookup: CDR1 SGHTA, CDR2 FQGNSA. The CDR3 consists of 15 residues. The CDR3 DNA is TGTGCCAGCAGCGTCCGGGACAGGGGGTCCTACGAGCAGTACTTC. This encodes CASSVRDRGSYEQYF.

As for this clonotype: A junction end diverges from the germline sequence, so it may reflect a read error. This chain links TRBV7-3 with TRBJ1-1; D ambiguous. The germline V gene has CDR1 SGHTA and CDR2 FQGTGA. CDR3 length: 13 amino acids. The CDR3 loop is CASSPDGNTDAFF. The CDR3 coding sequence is TGTGCCAGCAGCCCTGACGGGAACACTGATGCTTTCTTT.

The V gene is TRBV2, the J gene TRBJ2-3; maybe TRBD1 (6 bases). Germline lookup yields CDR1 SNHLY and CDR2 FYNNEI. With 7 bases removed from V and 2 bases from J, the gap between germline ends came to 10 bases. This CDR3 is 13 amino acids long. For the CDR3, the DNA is TGTGCCAGCATGAGGGACAACACAGATACGCAGTATTTT. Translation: CASMRDNTDTQYF.

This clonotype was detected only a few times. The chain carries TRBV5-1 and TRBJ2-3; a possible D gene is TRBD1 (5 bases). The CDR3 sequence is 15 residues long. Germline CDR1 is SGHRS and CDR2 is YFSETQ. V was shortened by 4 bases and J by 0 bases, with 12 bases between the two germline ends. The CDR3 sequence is CASSPETASTDTQYF. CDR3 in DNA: TGCGCCAGCAGCCCCGAGACAGCTAGCACAGATACGCAGTATTTT. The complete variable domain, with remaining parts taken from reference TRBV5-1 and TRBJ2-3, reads KAGVTQTPRYLIKTRGQQVTLSCSPISGHRSVSWYQQTPGQGLQFLFEYFSETQRNKGNFPGRFSGRQFSNSRSEMNVSTLELGDSALYLCASSPETASTDTQYFGPGTRLTVL.

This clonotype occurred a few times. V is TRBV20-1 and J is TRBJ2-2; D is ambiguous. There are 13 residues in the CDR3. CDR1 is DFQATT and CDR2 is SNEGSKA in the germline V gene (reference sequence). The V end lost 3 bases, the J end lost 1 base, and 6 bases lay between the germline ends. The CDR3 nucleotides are TGCAGTGCTAGGCCGGGGAACACCGGGGAGCTGTTTTTT. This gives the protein CSARPGNTGELFF.

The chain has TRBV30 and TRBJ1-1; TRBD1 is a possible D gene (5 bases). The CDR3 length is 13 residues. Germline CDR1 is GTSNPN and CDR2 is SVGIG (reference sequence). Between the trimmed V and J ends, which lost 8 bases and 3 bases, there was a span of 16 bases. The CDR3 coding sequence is TGTGCCAGTAACCGGGGGACCTACACTGAAGCTTTCTTT. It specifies CASNRGTYTEAFF. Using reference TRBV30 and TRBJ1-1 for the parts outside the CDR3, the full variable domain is SQTIHQWPATLVQPVGSPLSLECTVEGTSNPNLYWYRQAAGRGLQLLFYSVGIGQISSEVPQNLSASRPQDRQFILSSKKLLLSDSGFYLCASNRGTYTEAFFGQGTRLTVV.

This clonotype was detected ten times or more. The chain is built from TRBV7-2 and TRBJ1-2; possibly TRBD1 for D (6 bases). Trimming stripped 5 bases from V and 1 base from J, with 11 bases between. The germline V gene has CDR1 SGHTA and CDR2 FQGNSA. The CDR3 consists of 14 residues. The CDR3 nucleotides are TGTGCCAGCAGCCGGGACACGGGTAACTATGGCTACACCTTC. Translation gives CASSRDTGNYGYTF.

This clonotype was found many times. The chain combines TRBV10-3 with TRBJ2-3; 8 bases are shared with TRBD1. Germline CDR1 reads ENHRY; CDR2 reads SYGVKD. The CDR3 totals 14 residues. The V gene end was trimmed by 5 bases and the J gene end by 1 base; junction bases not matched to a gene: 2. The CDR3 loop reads CAISMDRGTDTQYF. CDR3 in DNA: TGTGCCATCAGTATGGACAGGGGCACAGATACGCAGTATTTT.

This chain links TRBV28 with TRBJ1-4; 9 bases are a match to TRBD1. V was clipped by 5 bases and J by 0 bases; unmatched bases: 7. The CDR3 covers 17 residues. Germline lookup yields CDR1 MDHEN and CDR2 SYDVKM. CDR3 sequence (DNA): TGTGCCAGCAGTCCGGGACAGGGACCTACAACTAATGAAAAACTGTTTTTT. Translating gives CASSPGQGPTTNEKLFF.

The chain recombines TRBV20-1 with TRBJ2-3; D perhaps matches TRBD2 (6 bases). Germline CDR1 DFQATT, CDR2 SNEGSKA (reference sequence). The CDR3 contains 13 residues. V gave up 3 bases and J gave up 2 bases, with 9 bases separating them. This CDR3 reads CSAREGLTDTQYF. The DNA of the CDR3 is TGCAGTGCTAGGGAGGGCCTCACAGATACGCAGTATTTT.

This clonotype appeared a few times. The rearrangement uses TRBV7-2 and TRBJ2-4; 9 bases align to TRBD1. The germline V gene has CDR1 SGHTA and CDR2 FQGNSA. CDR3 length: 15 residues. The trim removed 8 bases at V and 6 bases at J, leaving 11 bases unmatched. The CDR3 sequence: CASVQDRGMGNIQYF. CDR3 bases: TGTGCCAGCGTACAGGACAGGGGAATGGGAAACATTCAGTACTTC.

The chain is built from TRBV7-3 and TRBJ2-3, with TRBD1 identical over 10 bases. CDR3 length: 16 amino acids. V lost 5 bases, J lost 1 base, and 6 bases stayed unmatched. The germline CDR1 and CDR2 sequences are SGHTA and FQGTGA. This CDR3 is CASSLRQGAGTDTQYF. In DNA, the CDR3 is TGTGCCAGCAGCCTTAGACAGGGGGCCGGCACAGATACGCAGTATTTT.

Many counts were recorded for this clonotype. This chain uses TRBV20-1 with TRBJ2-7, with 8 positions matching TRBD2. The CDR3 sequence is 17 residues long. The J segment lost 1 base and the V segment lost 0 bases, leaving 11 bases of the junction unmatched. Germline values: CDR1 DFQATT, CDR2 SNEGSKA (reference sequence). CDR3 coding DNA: TGCAGTGCTAGAGATGTAGCGGGGTTCGCCAAGTCCTACGAGCAGTACTTC. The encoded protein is CSARDVAGFAKSYEQYF.

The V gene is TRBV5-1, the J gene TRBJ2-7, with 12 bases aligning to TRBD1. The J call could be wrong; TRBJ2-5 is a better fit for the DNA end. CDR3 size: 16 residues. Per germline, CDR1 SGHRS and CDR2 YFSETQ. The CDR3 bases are TGCGCCAGCAGCTTGGTCGGGACAGGGGGCCTGGAGACCCAGTACTTC. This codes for CASSLVGTGGLETQYF.

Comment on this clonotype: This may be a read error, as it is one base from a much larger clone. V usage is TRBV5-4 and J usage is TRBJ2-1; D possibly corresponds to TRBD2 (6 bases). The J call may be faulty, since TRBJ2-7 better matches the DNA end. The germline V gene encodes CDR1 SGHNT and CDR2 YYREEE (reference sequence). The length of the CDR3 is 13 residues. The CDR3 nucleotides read TGTGCCAGCACCCCGGACTACCCCAATGAGCAGTACTTC. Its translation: CASTPDYPNEQYF.